This TCR beta chain was sequenced for a study of T cells in localized non-small cell lung cancer. Study results and caveats: Greater T cell density in blood accompanied longer overall survival. Appearing in adjacent lung were a median about 60 of the top 100 tumor clones. Clonality peaked in uninvolved adjacent lung rather than tumor.

This CDR3 is 16 amino acids long. Germline CDR1 is MDHEN and CDR2 is SYDVKM. Losses at the gene ends were 5 bases for V and 1 base for J; bases not matched to a gene: 9. Lung adjacent to the tumor, free of atypia, was sampled at least 2 cm from its margin. As concerns this clone: What it binds is unknown.

Profiled with immunoSEQ multiplex PCR; TCRdb holds only in-frame clones, not every one. This table has more than 1,300 clones, 22% appearing once. The TCR originated in a female donor aged 60 or older with stage II squamous cell lung carcinoma. The sample was normal lung tissue next to the tumor, taken before any cancer treatment. The chain links TRBV28 to TRBJ1-1, with 8 bases that match TRBD1. CDR3 nucleotides: TGTGCCAGCAGTGTCAGGACAGGGTTACGGAACACTGAAGCTTTCTTT. It codes for CASSVRTGLRNTEAFF.